These T cell receptor beta chains were read from a single sample in a study of CD8 T cells in ankylosing spondylitis. MiXCR, applied by TCRdb to the 5' RACE reads, yields one record per CDR3 protein. The sample carries around 250,000 distinct CDR3 sequences, 9.5% to 12% recorded once. The sequenced material came from blood, either unsorted or a sorted T cell fraction (not recorded which). These receptor sequences come from a male donor with ankylosing spondylitis or in good health (not recorded which). CDR3s include the opening cysteine and the closing phenylalanine or tryptophan. Each record gives: J gene, D gene, clone size, V gene, CDR3 DNA, CDR3 protein. D genes are given only for firm matches. Part of the rows lack a size; the others show once, few, many or a class for expanded clones.

j_call: TRBJ2-7
d_call: .
clone_size: .
v_call: TRBV29-1
cdr3_nt: TGCAGCGTTGGGGAAAGGGTCTCCTACGAGCAGTACTTC
cdr3_aa: CSVGERVSYEQYF

j_call: TRBJ2-1
d_call: TRBD1
clone_size: once
v_call: TRBV20-1
cdr3_nt: TGCAGTGCAAGCGACAGGGTCGGGTACAATGAGCAGTTCTTC
cdr3_aa: CSASDRVGYNEQFF

j_call: TRBJ2-1
d_call: TRBD2
clone_size: many
v_call: TRBV20-1
cdr3_nt: TGCAGTGCTAGAGTCGAGATAGCGGGAGGATTTAGCTCCTACAATGAGCAGTTCTTC
cdr3_aa: CSARVEIAGGFSSYNEQFF

j_call: TRBJ1-1
d_call: .
clone_size: few
v_call: TRBV7-9
cdr3_nt: TGTGCCAGCAGCCCCCGGGGGCGTAGTGAAGCTTTCTTT
cdr3_aa: CASSPRGRSEAFF

j_call: TRBJ2-1
d_call: TRBD2
clone_size: many
v_call: TRBV11-2
cdr3_nt: TGTGCCAGCAGTTGGGGGGGTGAGCAGTTCTTC
cdr3_aa: CASSWGGEQFF

j_call: TRBJ2-4
d_call: .
clone_size: many
v_call: TRBV20-1
cdr3_nt: TGCAGTGCTAGCAGGGGTAAAAACATTCAGTACTTC
cdr3_aa: CSASRGKNIQYF

j_call: TRBJ2-3
d_call: .
clone_size: few
v_call: TRBV5-6
cdr3_nt: TGTGCCAGCAGTCCAGGGGGAGGGGCTACAGATACGCAGTATTTT
cdr3_aa: CASSPGGGATDTQYF

j_call: TRBJ2-1
d_call: .
clone_size: many
v_call: TRBV9
cdr3_nt: TGTGCCAGCAGCGGGGCCACGGGACGAGAGTACAATGAGCAGTTCTTC
cdr3_aa: CASSGATGREYNEQFF

j_call: TRBJ1-2
d_call: .
clone_size: .
v_call: TRBV30
cdr3_nt: TGTGCCTGGACATCAGGGAACTATGGCTACACCTTC
cdr3_aa: CAWTSGNYGYTF

j_call: TRBJ2-3
d_call: .
clone_size: few
v_call: TRBV4-1
cdr3_nt: TGCGCCAGCAGCCAAGTTACAGATACGCAGTATTTT
cdr3_aa: CASSQVTDTQYF

j_call: TRBJ2-2
d_call: .
clone_size: .
v_call: TRBV7-9
cdr3_nt: TGTGCCAGCAGCTTAGGGACGGTGAACACCGGGGAGCTGTTTTTT
cdr3_aa: CASSLGTVNTGELFF

j_call: TRBJ1-3
d_call: .
clone_size: many
v_call: TRBV5-6
cdr3_nt: TGTGCCAGCAGCTTGGAACAGCCAGGAAACACCATATATTTT
cdr3_aa: CASSLEQPGNTIYF

j_call: TRBJ1-1
d_call: .
clone_size: few
v_call: TRBV12-3/TRBV12-4
cdr3_nt: TGTGCCAGCAGCTTAGCGGGAGAAGCTTTCTTT
cdr3_aa: CASSLAGEAFF

j_call: TRBJ1-1
d_call: TRBD1
clone_size: .
v_call: TRBV14
cdr3_nt: TGTGCCAGCAGCCTAACAGGGGGGCGGGGCGCTGAAGCTTTCTTT
cdr3_aa: CASSLTGGRGAEAFF

j_call: TRBJ2-1
d_call: TRBD1
clone_size: many
v_call: TRBV20-1
cdr3_nt: TGCAGTGCTAGAGATCGAGGGGGCAGCAACAATGAGCAGTTCTTC
cdr3_aa: CSARDRGGSNNEQFF

j_call: TRBJ2-3
d_call: .
clone_size: many
v_call: TRBV12-3/TRBV12-4
cdr3_nt: TGTGCCAGCACTACTCTAGATACGCAGTATTTT
cdr3_aa: CASTTLDTQYF

j_call: TRBJ2-3
d_call: TRBD2
clone_size: .
v_call: TRBV12-3/TRBV12-4
cdr3_nt: TGTGCCAGCAGCCCATTAGCGGGAGCAGTCACAGATACGCAGTATTTT
cdr3_aa: CASSPLAGAVTDTQYF

j_call: TRBJ2-1
d_call: .
clone_size: .
v_call: TRBV7-9
cdr3_nt: TGTGCCAGCAGCTTAGAGGCAACTTCCAATGAGCAGTTCTTC
cdr3_aa: CASSLEATSNEQFF

j_call: TRBJ1-3
d_call: .
clone_size: many
v_call: TRBV12-3/TRBV12-4
cdr3_nt: TGTGCCAGCAGCCGACTAAACACCATATATTTT
cdr3_aa: CASSRLNTIYF

j_call: TRBJ2-7
d_call: TRBD2
clone_size: many
v_call: TRBV5-1
cdr3_nt: TGCGCCAGCAGCGTTACTAGCGAGAAGTACGAGCAGTACTTC
cdr3_aa: CASSVTSEKYEQYF

j_call: TRBJ2-5
d_call: .
clone_size: many
v_call: TRBV9
cdr3_nt: TGTGCCAGCAGCGTAGATGGGGGGGGCGGTACACAAGAGACCCAGTACTTC
cdr3_aa: CASSVDGGGGTQETQYF

j_call: TRBJ2-1
d_call: TRBD2
clone_size: .
v_call: TRBV4-1
cdr3_nt: TGCGCCAGCAGGCAAAGGCTAGGCGGGAGCGATGATGAGCAGTTCTTC
cdr3_aa: CASRQRLGGSDDEQFF

j_call: TRBJ1-1
d_call: TRBD1
clone_size: few
v_call: TRBV5-1
cdr3_nt: TGCGCCAGCAGCCGTGGCAGGATGGGAGCAGGGGGCACTGAAGCTTTCTTT
cdr3_aa: CASSRGRMGAGGTEAFF

j_call: TRBJ2-1
d_call: .
clone_size: many
v_call: TRBV10-3
cdr3_nt: TGTGCCATCAGTGCCCCCTCCTACAATGAGCAGTTCTTC
cdr3_aa: CAISAPSYNEQFF

j_call: TRBJ1-6
d_call: .
clone_size: .
v_call: TRBV7-2
cdr3_nt: TGTGCCAGCAGCGACTGGGCCTCCCAAGGTTCACCCCTCCACTTT
cdr3_aa: CASSDWASQGSPLHF

j_call: TRBJ2-2
d_call: TRBD2
clone_size: many
v_call: TRBV5-1
cdr3_nt: TGTGCCAGCAGCCTAGCGGGAGCGAACACCGGGGAGCTGTTTTTT
cdr3_aa: CASSLAGANTGELFF

j_call: TRBJ2-1
d_call: .
clone_size: few
v_call: TRBV18
cdr3_nt: TGTGCCAGCTCACCAAGTCGGCGCCATGAGCAGTTCTTC
cdr3_aa: CASSPSRRHEQFF

j_call: TRBJ2-7
d_call: .
clone_size: many
v_call: TRBV20-1
cdr3_nt: TGCAGTGCACGACCCAAAGAGACTACCTACGAGCAGTACTTC
cdr3_aa: CSARPKETTYEQYF

j_call: TRBJ1-3
d_call: .
clone_size: many
v_call: TRBV25-1
cdr3_nt: TGTGCCAGCGGGGGAGGGGGGCCTGGAAACACCATATATTTT
cdr3_aa: CASGGGGPGNTIYF

j_call: TRBJ1-1
d_call: .
clone_size: many
v_call: TRBV12-3/TRBV12-4
cdr3_nt: TGTGCCAGCAGAGGTATCACTGAAGCTTTCTTT
cdr3_aa: CASRGITEAFF

j_call: TRBJ2-3
d_call: .
clone_size: few
v_call: TRBV28
cdr3_nt: TGTGCCAGCAGTAGGACAGACGGGGCAGATACGCAGTATTTT
cdr3_aa: CASSRTDGADTQYF

j_call: TRBJ2-3
d_call: .
clone_size: .
v_call: TRBV18
cdr3_nt: TGTGCCAGCTCGTCCAAAGGGTTGGTTGCAGATACGCAGTATTTT
cdr3_aa: CASSSKGLVADTQYF

j_call: TRBJ2-7
d_call: TRBD1
clone_size: once
v_call: TRBV14
cdr3_nt: TGTGCCAGCAGCCATTGGGGGACAGTTCGCGAGCAGTACTTC
cdr3_aa: CASSHWGTVREQYF

j_call: TRBJ1-1
d_call: .
clone_size: many
v_call: TRBV20-1
cdr3_nt: TGCAGTGCTAGAGATCCCCTCACTGAAGCTTTCTTT
cdr3_aa: CSARDPLTEAFF

j_call: TRBJ2-1
d_call: .
clone_size: many
v_call: TRBV20-1
cdr3_nt: TGCAGTGCTCCCCGGGATACCTCCTACAATGAGCAGTTCTTC
cdr3_aa: CSAPRDTSYNEQFF

j_call: TRBJ2-4
d_call: TRBD2
clone_size: few
v_call: TRBV9
cdr3_nt: TGTGCCAGCAGCTCAACTAGCGGGGGGGCGAAAAACATTCAGTACTTC
cdr3_aa: CASSSTSGGAKNIQYF

j_call: TRBJ2-1
d_call: TRBD1
clone_size: many
v_call: TRBV11-2
cdr3_nt: TGTGCCAGCAGCTTAGACGCCGGGACAGCCAGTACGGAGGAGCAGTTCTTC
cdr3_aa: CASSLDAGTASTEEQFF

j_call: TRBJ1-1
d_call: TRBD1
clone_size: .
v_call: TRBV5-1
cdr3_nt: TGCGCCAGCAGCTTGGTGCAGGGGGCATACACTGAAGCTTTCTTT
cdr3_aa: CASSLVQGAYTEAFF

j_call: TRBJ1-2
d_call: .
clone_size: .
v_call: TRBV9
cdr3_nt: TGTGCCAGCAGCACTAGGGGGATCGGAGAAAGAAACTATGGCTACACCTTC
cdr3_aa: CASSTRGIGERNYGYTF

j_call: TRBJ2-3
d_call: TRBD2
clone_size: few
v_call: TRBV7-9
cdr3_nt: TGTGCCAGCAGCTCCCAGGGACTAGAGCCAGCGGATACGCAGTATTTT
cdr3_aa: CASSSQGLEPADTQYF

j_call: TRBJ1-1
d_call: .
clone_size: many
v_call: TRBV7-6
cdr3_nt: TGTGCCAGCAGCAAGACAGCCAACACTGAAGCTTTCTTT
cdr3_aa: CASSKTANTEAFF